This passage covers 9 T cell receptor beta chains from one sample sequenced in a study of blood T cell repertoires in COVID-19. Profiled with immunoSEQ multiplex PCR; TCRdb holds only in-frame clones, not every one. Of a few hundred thousand clones listed, around 92% are singletons. Material: PBMCs or T cells enriched from blood (not recorded which). These receptors originate from a woman in her thirties who had recovered from COVID-19.

This chain uses TRBV5-5 with TRBJ2-3, with TRBD2 as a possible D gene (6 bases). CDR1 is SGHKS and CDR2 is YYEKEE in the germline V gene (reference sequence). The V end was cut by 7 bases, the J end by 4 bases, with 28 bases between. This CDR3 is built from 18 residues. The chain's CDR3 is CASSTMEGVRDRSDTQYF. As DNA, the CDR3 is TGTGCCAGCTCCACAATGGAGGGCGTGAGAGACCGATCAGATACGCAGTATTTT. Full variable domain (outside the CDR3, taken from reference TRBV5-5 and TRBJ2-3): DAGVTQSPTHLIKTRGQQVTLRCSPISGHKSVSWYQQVLGQGPQFIFQYYEKEERGRGNFPDRFSARQFPNYSSELNVNALLLGDSALYLCASSTMEGVRDRSDTQYFGPGTRLTVL.

The chain combines TRBV10-3 with TRBJ1-3, with TRBD1 matching 7 bases. The CDR3 contains 17 residues. In germline, CDR1 is ENHRY, CDR2 SYGVKD. Germline trimming cut 6 bases from V and 4 bases from J; bases unmatched to any gene: 15. The chain's CDR3 is CAIRPRQGTITGNTIYF. The CDR3 nucleotides are TGTGCCATCAGACCTCGACAGGGAACAATTACCGGAAACACCATATATTTT.

The chain uses TRBV4-2 and TRBJ1-5, with 12 bases lining up with TRBD1. After removal of 1 base from V and 9 bases from J, the junction contained 10 bases not matched to a gene. This CDR3 comprises 17 residues. Germline lookup yields CDR1 LGHNA and CDR2 YNFKEQ. CDR3 in amino acids: CASSQAKGQGAGGPQHF. The DNA of the CDR3 is TGTGCCAGCAGCCAAGCTAAGGGACAGGGGGCTGGTGGGCCCCAGCATTTT.

The rearrangement links TRBV6-8 to TRBJ2-7; D is uncertain. Germline assignment: CDR1 MNHGY and CDR2 SAAAGT. V lost 7 bases, J lost 3 bases, and 19 bases lay in between. This CDR3 spans 15 amino acids. The CDR3 protein is CASTTLHRKHYEQYF. The CDR3 bases are TGTGCCAGCACTACACTACATCGGAAACACTACGAGCAGTACTTC.

CDR3 sequence: CASSYSFQQPNEKLFF. The CDR3 nucleotides are TGTGCCAGCAGTTACTCGTTTCAACAGCCTAATGAAAAACTGTTTTTT. The chain employs TRBV6-5 and TRBJ1-4; D not certain. The V and J ends lost 0 bases and 3 bases respectively, with 11 bases between them. Germline V gene sequence: CDR1 MNHEY, CDR2 SVGAGI. The CDR3 runs 16 residues.

This rearrangement joins TRBV5-4 to TRBJ2-1, with TRBD2 matching over 7 bases. In germline, CDR1 is SGHNT, CDR2 YYREEE (reference sequence). V gave up 3 bases and J gave up 2 bases; unmatched junction bases: 5. The CDR3 is 15 amino acids. The chain's CDR3 is CASSSGLVTYNEQFF. In DNA form, the CDR3 reads TGTGCCAGCAGCTCCGGACTAGTGACCTACAATGAGCAGTTCTTC.

The chain recombines TRBV20-1 with TRBJ2-3; D might be TRBD2 (5 bases). V was pared by 3 bases and J by 1 base, with 11 bases between. This CDR3 comprises 14 residues. The germline gives CDR1 DFQATT, CDR2 SNEGSKA (reference sequence). CDR3 DNA sequence: TGCAGTGCTAGTATTAGCGCCCGCACAGATACGCAGTATTTT. This sequence encodes CSASISARTDTQYF.

V is TRBV29-1 and J is TRBJ2-7; 8 positions agree with TRBD1. J was trimmed by 2 bases and V by 4 bases; bases with no gene match: 4. There are 13 residues in the CDR3. CDR1 SQVTM and CDR2 ANQGSEA come from the germline V gene. CDR3 sequence (DNA): TGCAGCGTTGGGACAGGGTGGGCCTACGAGCAGTACTTC. It yields the protein CSVGTGWAYEQYF.

The rearrangement links TRBV3-1 (or the pseudogene TRBV3-2) to TRBJ2-2; TRBD1 agrees at 8 bases. Germline V gene data show CDR1 as LGHDT and CDR2 as YNNKEL (reference sequence). V was clipped by 6 bases and J by 0 bases; unmatched bases: 9. The CDR3 sequence is 17 residues long. The DNA of the CDR3 is TGTGCCAGCAGTCCCCTTGGACAGGGTACGAACACCGGGGAGCTGTTTTTT. Encoded protein: CASSPLGQGTNTGELFF.